This T cell receptor beta chain was captured in a study of blood T cell repertoires in COVID-19. About the research overall: PBMCs, B-cell-depleted T cells, or T cells provided the cDNA or gDNA that made up the material.

Original data processing: From reference gene primer amplification, estimates of nucleated cell counts were derived. Produced via immunoSEQ multiplex PCR; TCRdb's table is partial and in-frame only. D and trimming were read from the DNA, whereas the V and J calls and clone size are those reported in that table. The sample lists about 38,000 clones; around 85% were seen once. Germline V CDR1 and CDR2: SGHTA, FQGNSA. The V gene lost 11 bases and the J gene lost 1 base, with 14 bases spanning the gap. The CDR3 has 13 residues. Sequencing was carried out using peripheral blood. The origin of this receptor is a man over 45 with active COVID-19. The V and J genes are TRBV7-2 and TRBJ1-1, with a tentative D call TRBD1 (6 bases). CDR3 loop: CAAGVYGNTEAFF. For the CDR3, the DNA is TGTGCCGCAGGGGTATATGGGAACACTGAAGCTTTCTTT.